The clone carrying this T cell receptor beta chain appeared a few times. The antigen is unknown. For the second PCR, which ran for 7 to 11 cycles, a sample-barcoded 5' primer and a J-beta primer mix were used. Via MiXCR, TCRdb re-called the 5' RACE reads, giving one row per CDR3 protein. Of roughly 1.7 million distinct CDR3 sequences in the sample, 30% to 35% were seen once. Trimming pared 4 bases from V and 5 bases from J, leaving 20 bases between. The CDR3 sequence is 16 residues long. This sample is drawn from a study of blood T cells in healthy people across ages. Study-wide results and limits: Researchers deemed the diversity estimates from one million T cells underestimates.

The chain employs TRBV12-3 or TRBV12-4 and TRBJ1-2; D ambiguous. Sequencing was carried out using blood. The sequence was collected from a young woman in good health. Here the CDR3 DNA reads TGTGCCAGCAGTTCCAATAGGGAGGGCCCTCGGTATGGCTACACCTTC. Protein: CASSSNREGPRYGYTF.